This T cell receptor (beta chain) was profiled in a study of T cells after yellow fever vaccination. Study-wide background: Researchers used SMART-Seq v4 Ultra Low Input to prepare fractions that had low cell numbers.

Regarding the study as a whole: Only a small proportion of the clonotypes turned up in both the CD4 and the CD8 compartments, likely arising from convergent recombination. Most primary-vaccination clones reappeared after the booster (approximately 97% CD4, 75% to 90% CD8).

TCRdb reprocessed the 5' RACE reads via MiXCR and lists one record per CDR3 protein. Among approximately 580,000 distinct CDR3 sequences, roughly a sixth were seen once, and the ten largest hold roughly a sixth. Comments on this clonotype: The antigen is unknown.

The material was PBMCs, obtained 5 to 6 days after the first yellow fever vaccination. This clonotype was obtained from a man between 18 and 35 years old who received the YFV17D yellow fever vaccine.

This chain's CDR3 is CASSFEEALSNQPQHF. In DNA, the CDR3 is TGTGCCAGCAGTTTTGAAGAGGCTCTTAGCAATCAGCCCCAGCATTTT. This rearrangement joins TRBV12-3 or TRBV12-4 to TRBJ1-5; D unclear. Trimming cost V 3 bases and J 0 bases, with 12 bases left between them. The CDR3 is 16 residues long.